Listed below are T cell receptor beta chains from one sample, sequenced in a study of shared clonotypes between healthy human individuals. Measured with immunoSEQ multiplex PCR; TCRdb has only the in-frame clones, and not every one. The sample holds roughly 500,000 clones, around 80% seen once. Sequenced input: PBMCs. Every receptor here comes from a woman between 40 and 55 years old in good health. Some clones in this sample may be carry-over from other donors' samples. Each CDR3 is given with its conserved first and last residue.

V gene	J gene	CDR3 protein
TRBV4-3	TRBJ1-2	CASSFDRGANYGYTF
TRBV4-3	TRBJ2-1	CASSPHWGTSSVEQFF
TRBV10-2	TRBJ1-2	CASSDGRRYGYTF
TRBV2	TRBJ2-3	CASRADSGGTQYF
TRBV4-2	TRBJ1-2	CASSLQDRAPYGYTF
TRBV7-8	TRBJ2-7	CASSGSGQGYEQYF
TRBV7-2	TRBJ2-1	CASKSGTSGRADEQFF
TRBV27	TRBJ2-3	CASSLFGTDPTDTQYF
TRBV4-1	TRBJ2-1	CASSLRQQGWASNEQFF
TRBV28	TRBJ2-5	CASSLWGATQYF
TRBV19	TRBJ2-6	CASSIGVGISGANVLTF
TRBV30	TRBJ2-1	CAWNAGHSYNEQFF
TRBV7-6	TRBJ1-2	CASSPQPDRPNGYTF
TRBV4-3	TRBJ2-7	CASSQDLQASPPYEQYF
TRBV28	TRBJ2-3	CASSTGTGDYWRTDTQYF
TRBV7-3	TRBJ2-2	CASSLMAGNTGELFF
TRBV7-5	TRBJ1-1	CARHSDRAFF
TRBV5-1	TRBJ1-2	CASSLEAYYGYTF
TRBV27	TRBJ2-3	CASSRILTDTQYF
TRBV7-5	TRBJ2-2	CARSLPGLANTGELFF
TRBV18	TRBJ2-1	CASSLGQGGFYEQFF
TRBV15	NA	CATSQDRGREQYF
TRBV7-2	TRBJ2-5	CASSFLVETQYF
TRBV25-1	TRBJ2-3	CASSESAQNTQYF
TRBV5-4	TRBJ2-1	CASSAHRGQGDYNEQFF
TRBV10-3	TRBJ2-1	CAISDPGLASHEQFF
TRBV5-4	TRBJ2-6	CASSPGLAAGANVLTF
TRBV9	TRBJ2-1	CASSVRSGSVFDNEQFF